These T cell receptor beta chains were read from a single sample in a study of blood T cell repertoires in COVID-19. The assay was immunoSEQ multiplex PCR, and TCRdb's table has in-frame clones only and misses some. Here the sample spans approximately 240,000 clones, 75% to 95% being singletons. The material sequenced was PBMCs or T cells enriched from blood (not recorded which). The receptors here all came from a woman aged 18-29 years who had recovered from COVID-19. Each CDR3 is given with its conserved first and last residue. Clone size appears in some rows only: once, few, many, or a class for an expanded clone.

-,TRBV5-4,CASSSQSGLRTRNYGYTF
-,TRBV11-2,CASSLDRPHEQYF
-,TRBV7-9,CASSRAGASAAYNEQFF
-,TRBV27,CASSRAGSNSPLHF
-,TRBV24-1,CASSPSGLAIYNEQFF
-,TRBV9,CASSPTSDRRLGYTF
-,TRBV28,CASRMTGYDQPQHF
-,TRBV10-3,CATTGGEGGYTF
-,TRBV5-1,CASSSLRNTEAFF
few,TRBV4-2,CASSQVLQGRSGANVLTF
-,TRBV3-1/TRBV3-2,CASSRTVDGYTF
-,TRBV5-4,CASSFGRNTGELFF
-,TRBV5-1,CASSLPQGGTEAFF
once,TRBV27,CASRLAGVYNEQFF
-,TRBV18,CASSGVQGNSEQYF
once,TRBV5-5,CASSLEWTGYDGYTF
once,TRBV9,CASSPYGSGNQPQHF
once,TRBV10-1,CASSRGGLADSTDTQYF
-,TRBV6-2/TRBV6-3,CASSYFHWTSGGATDTQYF
once,TRBV20-1,CSAREGAEQYF
-,TRBV6-2/TRBV6-3,CASSYSQTGAQPQHF
-,TRBV15,CATSRVGRDNQPQHF
few,TRBV28,CASSLPPGQGRYGYTF
-,TRBV5-5,CASSLQGNNQPQHF
-,TRBV11-2,CASSPRNSAGARNEQFF
few,TRBV19,CASSERGSNEKLFF
-,TRBV30,CAWSATPLAYEQYF
-,TRBV7-9,CASSHRDRAYNEQFF
-,TRBV3-1/TRBV3-2,CASTPQSMNTEAFF
-,TRBV3-1/TRBV3-2,CASSQESFAPVQGANVLTF
-,TRBV7-9,CASSLGQSFYNEQFF
-,TRBV4-1,CASSQERWAVEAFF
-,TRBV11-2,CASSLFPLGTEAFF
-,TRBV7-9,CASSLGGGQVREAFF
-,TRBV27,CASSLRLAGVGNEQFF
-,TRBV6-6,CASSWPPGTYEQYF
-,TRBV18,CASSPGQHSGNTIYF
-,TRBV9,CASSVEPSEETQYF
-,TRBV3-1/TRBV3-2,CASSPRDRGGSSYNSPLHF
-,TRBV6-5,CASSPSGAGLGGYTF
-,TRBV6-5,CATTQDSYGYTF
-,TRBV5-5,CASSLRTMHEQYF
-,TRBV4-3,CASSQAQGGAVGKTQYF
-,TRBV5-1,CASSKSNSYGYTF
few,TRBV9,CASSAGVAGDGYTF
-,TRBV13,CASSSGQAEAFF
-,TRBV15,CATSREGARYTQYF
-,TRBV6-6,CASENPTNYGYTF
-,TRBV15,CATSRDLSGGYNEQFF
-,TRBV7-3,CASREIAGEDPDTQYF
-,TRBV28,CASSLAGESNEKLFF
-,TRBV5-1,CASSLETGAGNTIYF
-,TRBV5-6,CASSEGQVLLRQYF
-,TRBV15,CATSSSLGTGVGYTF
-,TRBV11-2,CASSLVVGEGETQYF
-,TRBV7-8,CASSLGAGVVTEAFF
-,TRBV28,CASSLFPMGAYGYTF
-,TRBV21-1,CASSILQLDYEQYF
-,TRBV25-1,CASGLGSTGTNEKLFF